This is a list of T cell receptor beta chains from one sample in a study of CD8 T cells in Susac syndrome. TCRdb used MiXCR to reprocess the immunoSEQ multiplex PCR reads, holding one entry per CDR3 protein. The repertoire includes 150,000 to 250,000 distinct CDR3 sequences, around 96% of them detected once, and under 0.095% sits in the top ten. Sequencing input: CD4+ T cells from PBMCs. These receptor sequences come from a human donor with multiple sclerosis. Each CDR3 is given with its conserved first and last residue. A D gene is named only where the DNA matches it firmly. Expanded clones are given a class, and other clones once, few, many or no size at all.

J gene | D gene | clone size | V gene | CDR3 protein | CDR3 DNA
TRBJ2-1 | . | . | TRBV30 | CAWSVQPWGKQFF | TGTGCCTGGAGTGTACAACCTTGGGGAAAGCAGTTCTTC
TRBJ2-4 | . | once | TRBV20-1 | CSARDLGKNIQYF | TGCAGTGCTAGAGATTTAGGGAAAAACATTCAGTACTTC
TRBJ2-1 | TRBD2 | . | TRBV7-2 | CASASRGGRNEQFF | TGTGCCAGCGCTTCTCGGGGGGGCCGCAATGAGCAGTTCTTC
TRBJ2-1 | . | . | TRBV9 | CASSVASLPYNEQFF | TGTGCCAGCAGCGTAGCTAGCTTACCCTACAATGAGCAGTTCTTC
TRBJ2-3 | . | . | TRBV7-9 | CASSLRPYTQYF | TGTGCCAGCTCTCTACGACCGTATACGCAGTATTTT
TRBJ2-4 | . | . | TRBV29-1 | CSARTLAKNIQYF | TGCAGCGCCCGGACCTTAGCCAAAAACATTCAGTACTTC
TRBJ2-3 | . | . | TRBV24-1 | CATSSRVSDTQYF | TGTGCCACCAGTTCGCGGGTTTCAGATACGCAGTATTTT
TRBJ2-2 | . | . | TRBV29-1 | CSVDGDRNTGELFF | TGCAGCGTGGACGGGGACCGAAACACCGGGGAGCTGTTTTTT
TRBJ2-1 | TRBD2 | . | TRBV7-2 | CASSPELAGGRRNEQFF | TGTGCCAGCAGCCCCGAACTAGCGGGAGGGCGAAGGAATGAGCAGTTCTTC
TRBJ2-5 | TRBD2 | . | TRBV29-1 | CSVETLAASTTQYF | TGCAGCGTTGAAACGCTAGCGGCCTCTACGACCCAGTACTTC
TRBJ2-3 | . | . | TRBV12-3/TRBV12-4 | CASSLSGTYTQYF | TGTGCCAGCAGTTTATCCGGGACCTATACGCAGTATTTT
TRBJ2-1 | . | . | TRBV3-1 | CASSQGRGLALNNEQFF | TGTGCCAGCAGCCAAGGGCGTGGGCTAGCCCTCAACAATGAGCAGTTCTTC
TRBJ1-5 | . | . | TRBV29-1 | CSTSRDSNQPQHF | TGCAGCACATCCAGGGACAGCAATCAGCCCCAGCATTTT
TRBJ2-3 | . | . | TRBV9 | CASSVGVGSTDTQYF | TGTGCCAGCAGCGTAGGAGTCGGGAGCACAGATACGCAGTATTTT
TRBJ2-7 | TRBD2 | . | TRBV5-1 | CASSVGLAALQYF | TGCGCCAGCAGCGTGGGACTAGCGGCGCTGCAGTACTTC